These 8 T cell receptor beta chains share one sample of origin, sequenced in a study of blood T cells in healthy people across ages. Combining a sample-barcoded 5' primer with a J-beta primer mix, a second PCR ran for 7 to 11 cycles. TCRdb redid the calling of the 5' RACE reads with MiXCR, one entry per CDR3 protein. The data hold about 830,000 distinct CDR3 sequences, with approximately 59% observed a single time. Sequenced sample: blood. Receptors originate from a man aged 25 to 45 in good health.

This clonotype was recorded a few times. The chain joins TRBV20-1 to TRBJ1-1, with a tentative D call TRBD1 (5 bases). V was clipped by 3 bases and J by 10 bases, with 15 bases between them. Germline V lookup: CDR1 DFQATT, CDR2 SNEGSKA (reference sequence). The CDR3 totals 12 residues. CDR3 amino acids: CSASSGPSGAFF. The CDR3 coding sequence is TGCAGTGCTAGTTCGGGACCCAGCGGAGCTTTCTTT.

This chain connects TRBV7-9 to TRBJ2-4, with D tentatively TRBD1 or TRBD2 (5 bases each). The better agreement between TRBJ2-5 and the DNA end casts doubt on the J call. Germline V lookup: CDR1 SEHNR, CDR2 FQNEAQ (reference sequence). CDR3 length equals 19 residues. The CDR3 DNA is TGTGCCAGCAGCTTAGGGACCCGGAGGCAGGGAAGTTATGGGGAGACCCAGTACTTC. Protein sequence: CASSLGTRRQGSYGETQYF.

There are many counts of this clonotype. This chain uses TRBV7-3 with TRBJ2-3; D uncertain. V was clipped by 1 base and J by 5 bases, with 13 bases between them. Germline V gene data show CDR1 as SGHTA and CDR2 as FQGTGA. The CDR3 runs to 15 residues. The CDR3 nucleotides read TGTGCCAGCAGCTTAAGTCTAGTAGCAGGAGATACGCAGTATTTT. Translated: CASSLSLVAGDTQYF.

The chain combines TRBV27 with TRBJ2-7; D gene unclear. Germline CDR1 is MNHEY and CDR2 is SMNVEV (reference sequence). Trimming removed 3 bases at V and 3 bases at J, with 12 bases between. CDR3 length: 14 amino acids. The CDR3 sequence: CASSFGRNFYEQYF. CDR3 in DNA: TGTGCCAGCAGTTTCGGACGGAACTTCTACGAGCAGTACTTC.

The J gene is TRBJ2-2, the V gene TRBV29-1, with a tentative D call TRBD2 (7 bases). Trimming stripped 6 bases from V and 5 bases from J, with 22 bases between. Germline-derived CDR1 and CDR2 are SQVTM and ANQGSEA. The CDR3 is 16 amino acids. CDR3 coding DNA: TGCAGCGTCCTCACCGGGCGGGGGCTAACTACCGGGGAGCTGTTTTTT. It codes for CSVLTGRGLTTGELFF.

This chain uses TRBV29-1 with TRBJ2-1; 8 nucleotides align to TRBD1. The CDR3 has 11 amino acids. Per the germline V gene, CDR1 is SQVTM and CDR2 is ANQGSEA. CDR3 coding DNA: TGCAGAATCGACAGGGGAGGAGAGCAGTTCTTC. It codes for CRIDRGGEQFF.

This chain connects TRBV15 to TRBJ1-5; tentative D call: TRBD1 (5 bases). The CDR3 covers 16 residues. The germline V gene has CDR1 LNHNV and CDR2 YYDKDF (reference sequence). Trimming shortened V by 9 bases and J by 7 bases, and 25 bases separated the two germline ends. The CDR3 DNA sequence: TGTGCCACGGCGGACACCCAACTGGGGGAGACCCAGCCCCAGCATTTT. Amino acids: CATADTQLGETQPQHF. The variable domain in full, with the rest retrieved from reference TRBV15 and TRBJ1-5, is DAMVIQNPRYQVTQFGKPVTLSCSQTLNHNVMYWYQQKSSQAPKLLFHYYDKDFNNEADTPDNFQSRRPNTSFCFLDIRSPGLGDTAMYLCATADTQLGETQPQHFGDGTRLSIL.

This clonotype was seen more than once but under ten times. V is TRBV11-1 and J is TRBJ2-5; no reliable D call. CDR3 length: 11 residues. The V end lost 2 bases, the J end lost 10 bases, and 8 bases lay between the germline ends. CDR1 is SGHAT and CDR2 is FQDESV in the germline V gene (reference sequence). The CDR3 sequence: CASSLQGGQYF. The CDR3 DNA follows: TGTGCCAGCAGCTTACAAGGCGGCCAGTACTTC.